Listed below are T cell receptor beta chains from one sample, sequenced in a study of PD-1 blockade in classical Hodgkin lymphoma. Using immunoSEQ multiplex PCR, the repertoire was profiled, and TCRdb retains in-frame clones only, with some absent. The sample includes about 25,000 clones, more than 60% of them seen just once. This sample comprised peripheral blood mononuclear cells (PBMCs), obtained before the second cycle of nivolumab. The receptor source for this set is a human donor with classical Hodgkin lymphoma. Both conserved end residues are part of each CDR3. The order of the fields is V gene, J gene, clone size, D gene, CDR3 length, CDR3 protein, CDR3 DNA. The D gene is left open where the match is weak. Not all rows give a size; the values are once, few, many and, for expanded clones, a class.

>TRBV28|TRBJ1-1|-|-|13
CASRSPGSPGAFF
TGTGCCAGCAGATCCCCCGGGTCACCTGGAGCTTTCTTT
>TRBV19|TRBJ2-2|-|-|12
CASLEETGELFF
TGTGCCAGTCTCGAAGAGACCGGGGAGCTGTTTTTT
>TRBV6-5|TRBJ2-7|-|TRBD1|13
CASSAGTDYEQYF
TGTGCCAGCAGCGCCGGGACAGACTACGAGCAGTACTTC
>TRBV11-3|TRBJ2-1|-|TRBD2|17
CASSLESSGDAYNEQFF
TGTGCCAGCAGCTTAGAATCTAGCGGGGACGCCTACAATGAGCAGTTCTTC
>TRBV2|TRBJ2-7|few|-|11
CASSGTAEQYF
TGTGCCAGCAGTGGGACAGCTGAGCAGTACTTC
>TRBV2|TRBJ2-6|few|TRBD2|18
CASSQLPGLPSGANVLTF
TGTGCCAGCAGCCAACTACCGGGACTACCCTCTGGGGCCAACGTCCTGACTTTC
>TRBV5-1|TRBJ2-2|-|-|16
CASSFSRLANTGELFF
TGCGCCAGCAGCTTCTCCAGGCTCGCGAACACCGGGGAGCTGTTTTTT
>TRBV4-1|TRBJ1-1|-|TRBD1|16
CASSHRTGRRNTEAFF
TGCGCCAGCAGCCACAGGACAGGGAGAAGGAACACTGAAGCTTTCTTT
>TRBV5-6|TRBJ2-5|-|-|12
CASSSFVETQYF
TGTGCCAGCAGCTCATTTGTTGAGACCCAGTACTTC
>TRBV11-2|TRBJ1-2|-|-|18
CASSLGGLRGTANYGYTF
TGTGCCAGCAGCTTAGGAGGATTAAGGGGTACAGCTAACTATGGCTACACCTTC
>TRBV19|TRBJ2-1|few|-|15
CASMTLGRRYNEQFF
TGTGCCAGTATGACTCTAGGTAGGAGGTACAATGAGCAGTTCTTC
>TRBV18|TRBJ1-3|-|TRBD1|16
CASSPGQGASGNTIYF
TGTGCCAGCTCACCGGGACAGGGGGCTTCTGGAAACACCATATATTTT
>TRBV6-5|TRBJ1-5|once|-|14
CASSPDRPRRTQHF
TGTGCCAGCAGCCCAGACAGGCCTCGTCGGACCCAGCATTTT
>TRBV7-9|TRBJ2-3|-|TRBD1|15
CASSFRTGATDTQYF
TGTGCCAGCAGCTTTCGGACAGGGGCTACAGATACGCAGTATTTT
>TRBV5-8|TRBJ2-3|-|-|17
CASSLGISGGGTDTQYF
TGTGCCAGCAGCTTGGGAATTTCGGGCGGTGGCACAGATACGCAGTATTTT
>TRBV13|TRBJ2-7|-|TRBD1|13
CASSLGRGSEQYF
TGTGCCAGCAGCTTGGGCAGGGGGAGCGAGCAGTACTTC
>TRBV7-3|TRBJ1-1|-|-|13
CASSLGGSAQAFF
TGTGCCAGCAGCTTAGGGGGGTCAGCACAAGCTTTCTTT